This T cell receptor beta chain emerged from a study of blood T cells in healthy people across ages. With a J-beta primer mix and a sample-barcoded 5' primer, a second PCR ran roughly 6 to 11 cycles. TCRdb itself ran the 5' RACE reads through MiXCR, one entry per CDR3 protein. Among around 1,000,000 distinct CDR3 sequences, approximately 25% were seen once, and the ten largest hold 0.65% to 0.75%. The germline V and J ends were trimmed by 6 bases and 4 bases, with 10 bases remaining between them. CDR1 and CDR2 from the germline V gene are KGHDR and SFDVKD. The CDR3 covers 13 residues. These data also featured in a second study, about T cells of mothers and their children. That source reports: A primer called M1S, used in the second PCR, added sample barcodes and 2-4 random nucleotides.

The gene calls are TRBV24-1 and TRBJ2-3; TRBD2 might be the D (5 bases). The sample comprised blood. This TCR came from a girl aged 2-10 years in good health. CDR3 DNA sequence: TGTGCCACCAGTTCCCGAGGGTCAGATACGCAGTATTTT. The encoded protein is CATSSRGSDTQYF.